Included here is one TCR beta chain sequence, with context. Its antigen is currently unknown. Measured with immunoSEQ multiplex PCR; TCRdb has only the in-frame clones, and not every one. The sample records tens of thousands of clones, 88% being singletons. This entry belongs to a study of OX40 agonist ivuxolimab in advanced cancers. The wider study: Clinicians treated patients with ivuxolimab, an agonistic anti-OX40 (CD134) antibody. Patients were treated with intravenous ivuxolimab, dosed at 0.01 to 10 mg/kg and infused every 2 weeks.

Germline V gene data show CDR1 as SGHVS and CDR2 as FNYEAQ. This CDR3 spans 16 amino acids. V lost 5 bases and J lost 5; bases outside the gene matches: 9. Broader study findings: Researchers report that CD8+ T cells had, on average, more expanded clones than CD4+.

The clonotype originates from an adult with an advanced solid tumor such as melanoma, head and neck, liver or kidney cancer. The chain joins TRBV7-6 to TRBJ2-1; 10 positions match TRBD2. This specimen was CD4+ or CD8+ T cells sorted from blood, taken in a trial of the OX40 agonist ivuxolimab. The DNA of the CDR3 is TGTGCCAGCAGCGGAACAGCGGGAGGGAGAAACAATGAGCAGTTCTTC. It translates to CASSGTAGGRNNEQFF.